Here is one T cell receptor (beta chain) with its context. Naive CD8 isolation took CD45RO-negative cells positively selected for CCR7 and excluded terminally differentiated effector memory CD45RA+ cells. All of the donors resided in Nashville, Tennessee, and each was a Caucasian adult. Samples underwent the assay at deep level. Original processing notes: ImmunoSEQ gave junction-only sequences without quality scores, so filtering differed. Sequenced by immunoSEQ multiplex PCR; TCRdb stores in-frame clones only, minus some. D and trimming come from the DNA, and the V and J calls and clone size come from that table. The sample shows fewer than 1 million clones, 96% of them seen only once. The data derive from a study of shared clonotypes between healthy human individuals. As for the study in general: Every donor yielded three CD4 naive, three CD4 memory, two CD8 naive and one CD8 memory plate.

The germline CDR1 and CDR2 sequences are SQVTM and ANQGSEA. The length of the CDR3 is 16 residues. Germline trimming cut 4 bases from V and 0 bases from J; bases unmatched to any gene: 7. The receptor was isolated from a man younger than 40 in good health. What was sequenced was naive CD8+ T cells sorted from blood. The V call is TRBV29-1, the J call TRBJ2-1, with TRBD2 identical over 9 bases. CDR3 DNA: TGCAGCGTTGTGTATGCGCGGGAGGGCTCCTACAATGAGCAGTTCTTC. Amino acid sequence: CSVVYAREGSYNEQFF.